These 21 T cell receptor beta chains originate from one sample sequenced in a study of shared clonotypes between healthy human individuals. Assay used: immunoSEQ multiplex PCR; TCRdb lists only in-frame clones, some missing. Of millions of clones listed, under 95% are singletons. CD45RO-negative cells were positively selected for CCR7, leaving out terminally differentiated effector memory CD45RA+ cells. The specimen was naive CD8+ T cells from PBMCs. These receptors were taken from a man between 18 and 35 years old in good health. Some clones in this sample may be carry-over from other donors' samples.

The chain combines TRBV5-6 with TRBJ2-7, with a possible D match to TRBD2 (6 bases). The germline V and J ends were trimmed by 2 bases and 6 bases, with 9 bases remaining between them. This CDR3 region has 12 residues. Germline lookup yields CDR1 SGHDT and CDR2 YYEEEE. The CDR3 spells CASSFQGLEQYF. The CDR3, as DNA: TGTGCCAGCAGCTTCCAGGGACTCGAGCAGTACTTC.

The rearrangement links TRBV28 to TRBJ2-7, with D possibly TRBD2 on 6 matching bases. Germline values: CDR1 MDHEN, CDR2 SYDVKM. The CDR3 has 14 amino acids. Trimming took off 2 bases at V and 6 bases at J, with 14 bases between the two ends. CDR3: CASSLPPRGIEQYF. CDR3 DNA: TGTGCCAGCAGTTTACCCCCCCGCGGGATCGAGCAGTACTTC.

Note on this clone: Other DNA sequences from this sample encode an identical CDR3 as well. The chain has TRBV27 and TRBJ1-1; the D gene is possibly TRBD1 (6 bases). This CDR3 has 13 amino acids. The V gene's germline CDR1 is MNHEY and CDR2 SMNVEV (reference sequence). V was shortened by 1 base and J by 4 bases, with 7 bases between the two germline ends. CDR3 in DNA: TGTGCCAGCAGTTTATTAGGGGGCACTGAAGCTTTCTTT. Translated, it gives CASSLLGGTEAFF.

This clone has only one observation. V usage is TRBV2 and J usage is TRBJ1-3; D gene ambiguous. From germline, CDR1 is SNHLY and CDR2 FYNNEI. The CDR3 has 14 amino acids. The ends were cut back, 10 bases at V and 1 base at J, with 14 bases in the middle. This chain's CDR3 is CATLAKVSGNTIYF. The CDR3 DNA reads as TGTGCCACCCTGGCAAAGGTTTCTGGAAACACCATATATTTT.

This clone has just one count. V usage is TRBV5-1 and J usage is TRBJ2-1; 8 bases map to TRBD2. Germline V gene sequence: CDR1 SGHRS, CDR2 YFSETQ. The CDR3 totals 15 residues. Trimming cost V 1 base and J 7 bases; bases outside gene matches: 7. The CDR3 loop is CASSLTGGPLNEQFF. Written as DNA, the CDR3 is TGCGCCAGCAGCTTGACGGGAGGGCCTCTGAATGAGCAGTTCTTC.

V and J are TRBV11-2 and TRBJ2-2; TRBD2 aligns across 9 bases. Trimming removed 0 bases from V and 1 base from J; junction bases left unmatched: 6. The germline gives CDR1 SGHAT, CDR2 FQNNGV. This CDR3 is built from 18 residues. The CDR3 DNA reads as TGTGCCAGCAGCTTAGAATTGGCTAGCGGGGTGAACACCGGGGAGCTGTTTTTT. It is translated as CASSLELASGVNTGELFF. The entire variable domain, with the rest obtained from reference TRBV11-2 and TRBJ2-2, is as follows: EAGVAQSPRYKIIEKRQSVAFWCNPISGHATLYWYQQILGQGPKLLIQFQNNGVVDDSQLPKDRFSAERLKGVDSTLKIQPAKLEDSAVYLCASSLELASGVNTGELFFGEGSRLTVL.

This clone was found a few times. V and J are TRBV4-1 and TRBJ2-1; perhaps D is TRBD1 or TRBD2 (5 bases each). Germline V CDR1 and CDR2: MGHRA, YSYEKL. CDR3 length equals 16 residues. Trimming cost V 0 bases and J 6 bases, with 15 bases left between them. Here the CDR3 reads CASSQELGLGVNEQFF. CDR3 DNA sequence: TGCGCCAGCAGCCAAGAATTGGGGCTGGGAGTCAATGAGCAGTTCTTC.

The chain employs TRBV7-9 and TRBJ2-4; weak D call: TRBD1 (5 bases). The CDR3 is 16 amino acids. The V end lost 5 bases, the J end lost 1 base, and 15 bases lay between the germline ends. Per the germline V gene, CDR1 is SEHNR and CDR2 is FQNEAQ (reference sequence). CDR3 protein: CASSASPKGAKNIQYF. DNA for the CDR3: TGTGCCAGCAGCGCGTCTCCTAAGGGGGCCAAAAACATTCAGTACTTC. The whole variable domain, remainder taken from reference TRBV7-9 and TRBJ2-4, is DTGVSQNPRHKITKRGQNVTFRCDPISEHNRLYWYRQTLGQGPEFLTYFQNEAQLEKSRLLSDRFSAERPKGSFSTLEIQRTEQGDSAMYLCASSASPKGAKNIQYFGAGTRLSVL.

The chain couples TRBV19 to TRBJ2-2; a weak D match, TRBD1 (5 bases). In germline, CDR1 is LNHDA, CDR2 SQIVND (reference sequence). The V gene lost 3 bases and the J gene lost 3 bases, with 14 bases spanning the gap. This CDR3 spans 16 amino acids. In nucleotides, the CDR3 is TGTGCCAGTAGTATTGGTCCAGGGTGGGACACCGGGGAGCTGTTTTTT. Translated, it gives CASSIGPGWDTGELFF.

This clone was seen only once. The rearrangement links TRBV5-4 to TRBJ2-7; perhaps TRBD2 as D (5 bases). This CDR3 spans 13 amino acids. V lost 4 bases to trimming and J lost 6 bases, with 14 bases between them. CDR1 is SGHNT, CDR2 YYREEE, per germline (reference sequence). CDR3 amino acids: CASSIESRGEQYF. The CDR3 DNA follows: TGTGCCAGCAGCATAGAGTCACGGGGCGAGCAGTACTTC.

This clone was observed a few times. The chain employs TRBV9 and TRBJ1-1, with D possibly being TRBD1 (6 bases). Germline lookup yields CDR1 SGDLS and CDR2 YYNGEE. Trimming took 5 bases from V and 10 from J, leaving 18 bases between them. There are 13 residues in the CDR3. CDR3 sequence: CASSETGTGGAFF. In DNA form, the CDR3 reads TGTGCCAGCAGTGAGACAGGTACTGGGGGAGCTTTCTTT.

The rearrangement joins TRBV5-6 to TRBJ2-1; weak D call: TRBD2 (6 bases). Trimming shortened V by 3 bases and J by 6 bases, and 7 bases separated the two germline ends. This CDR3 is 12 amino acids long. The germline V gene has CDR1 SGHDT and CDR2 YYEEEE. The CDR3 region is CASSSGVNEQFF. The CDR3 DNA reads TGTGCCAGCAGCTCGGGAGTCAATGAGCAGTTCTTC.

The CDR3 nucleotides read TGTGCCAGTAGTCCAACGCCGACAGAGGACTATGGCTACACCTTC. Translated: CASSPTPTEDYGYTF. V gene TRBV19 combines with J gene TRBJ1-2; D might be TRBD1 (5 bases). The germline V and J ends were trimmed by 5 bases and 3 bases, with 16 bases remaining between them. Looked up from germline, CDR1 is LNHDA and CDR2 is SQIVND (reference sequence). The CDR3 has 15 residues.

V and J are TRBV28 and TRBJ2-3; D unresolved. V was cut by 3 bases and J by 2 bases, with 9 bases left in between. Germline-derived CDR1 and CDR2 are MDHEN and SYDVKM. This CDR3 is built from 14 residues. The CDR3 protein is CASSLNKPTDTQYF. CDR3 bases: TGTGCCAGCAGTTTGAACAAACCCACAGATACGCAGTATTTT.

The chain's CDR3 is CASSDGELGEQYF. Written as DNA, the CDR3 is TGTGCCAGCAGTGACGGGGAGTTGGGCGAGCAGTACTTC. The gene calls are TRBV25-1 and TRBJ2-7; possibly TRBD2 for D (5 bases). The CDR3 is 13 residues long. Trimming took off 3 bases at V and 6 bases at J, with 12 bases between the two ends. Germline V CDR1 and CDR2: MGHDK, SYGVNS.

This chain connects TRBV9 to TRBJ2-2, with 7 bases matching TRBD1. Germline CDR1 reads SGDLS; CDR2 reads YYNGEE. The V gene end was trimmed by 0 bases and the J gene end by 5 bases; junction bases not matched to a gene: 4. CDR3 length: 15 amino acids. DNA of the CDR3: TGTGCCAGCAGCGTAGAAGGGGGCAAAACCGGGGAGCTGTTTTTT. Its translation: CASSVEGGKTGELFF. Combining the CDR3 with reference TRBV9 and TRBJ2-2 gives the whole variable domain DSGVTQTPKHLITATGQRVTLRCSPRSGDLSVYWYQQSLDQGLQFLIQYYNGEERAKGNILERFSAQQFPDLHSELNLSSLELGDSALYFCASSVEGGKTGELFFGEGSRLTVL.

The V gene is TRBV14, the J gene TRBJ2-7; 9 bases are a match to TRBD1. This CDR3 has 20 amino acids. V shed 0 bases and J 5 bases; nucleotides not matched to a gene: 20. Per the germline V gene, CDR1 is SGHDN and CDR2 is FVKESK. The CDR3: CASSQDARGQGNGAYHEQYF. DNA for the CDR3: TGTGCCAGCAGCCAAGATGCGAGGGGACAGGGAAACGGGGCCTATCACGAGCAGTACTTC.

This clone showed up just once. Other DNA sequences in the same sample also yield this CDR3. The J gene is TRBJ2-7, the V gene TRBV7-9, with D unresolved. Germline V CDR1 and CDR2: SEHNR, FQNEAQ (reference sequence). The ends were cut back, 5 bases at V and 3 bases at J, with 8 bases in the middle. This CDR3 spans 12 amino acids. This chain's CDR3 is CASSVSDYEQYF. The CDR3 nucleotides are TGTGCCAGCAGCGTATCAGACTACGAGCAGTACTTC. Together with reference TRBV7-9 and TRBJ2-7, the CDR3 gives the full variable domain: DTGVSQNPRHKITKRGQNVTFRCDPISEHNRLYWYRQTLGQGPEFLTYFQNEAQLEKSRLLSDRFSAERPKGSFSTLEIQRTEQGDSAMYLCASSVSDYEQYFGPGTRLTVT.

This chain uses TRBV28 with TRBJ2-7; the D gene is possibly TRBD1 (5 bases). Germline CDR1 reads MDHEN; CDR2 reads SYDVKM. Between the trimmed V and J ends, which lost 7 bases and 3 bases, there was a span of 13 bases. CDR3 length: 13 amino acids. CDR3: CASTTLGVYEQYF. The DNA of the CDR3 is TGTGCCAGCACCACCTTAGGGGTCTACGAGCAGTACTTC.

The V call is TRBV11-2, the J call TRBJ2-1; D unclear. The V end lost 6 bases, the J end lost 10 bases, and 10 bases lay between the germline ends. Germline values: CDR1 SGHAT, CDR2 FQNNGV. The CDR3 is made up of 11 amino acids. This chain's CDR3 is CASRDAAEQFF. The CDR3 bases are TGTGCCAGCAGGGACGCGGCCGAGCAGTTCTTC.

J is TRBJ2-3 and V is TRBV4-1, with D perhaps assigned TRBD1 or TRBD2 (5 bases each). Trimming removed 4 bases at V and 13 bases at J, with 12 bases between. Germline CDR1 reads MGHRA; CDR2 reads YSYEKL. The length of the CDR3 is 11 residues. CDR3 amino acids: CASSLGTDEYF. Written as DNA, the CDR3 is TGCGCCAGCAGCCTCGGGACGGATGAGTATTTT.